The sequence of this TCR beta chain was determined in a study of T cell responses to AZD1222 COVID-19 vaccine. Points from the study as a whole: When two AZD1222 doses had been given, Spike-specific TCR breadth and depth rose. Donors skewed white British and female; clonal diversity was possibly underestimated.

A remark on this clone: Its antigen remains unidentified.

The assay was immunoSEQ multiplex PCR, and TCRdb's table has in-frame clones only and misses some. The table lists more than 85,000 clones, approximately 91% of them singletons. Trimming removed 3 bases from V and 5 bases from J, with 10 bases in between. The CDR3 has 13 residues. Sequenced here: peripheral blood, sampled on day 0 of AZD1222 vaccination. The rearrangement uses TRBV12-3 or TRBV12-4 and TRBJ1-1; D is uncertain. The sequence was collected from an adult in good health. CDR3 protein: CASSFGLGTEAFF. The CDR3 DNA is TGTGCCAGCAGTTTCGGGCTGGGGACTGAAGCTTTCTTT.